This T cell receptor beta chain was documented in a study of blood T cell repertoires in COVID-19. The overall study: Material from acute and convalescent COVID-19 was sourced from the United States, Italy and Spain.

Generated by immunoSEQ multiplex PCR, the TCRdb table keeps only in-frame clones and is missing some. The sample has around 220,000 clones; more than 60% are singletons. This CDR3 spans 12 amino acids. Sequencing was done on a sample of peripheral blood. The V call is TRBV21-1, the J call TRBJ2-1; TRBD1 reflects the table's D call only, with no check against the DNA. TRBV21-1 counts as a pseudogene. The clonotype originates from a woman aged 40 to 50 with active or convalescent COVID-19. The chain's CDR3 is CASRTGRDEQFF. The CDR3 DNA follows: TGTGCCAGCAGAACAGGGCGCGATGAGCAGTTCTTC.